Shown below are 9 T cell receptor beta chains from a single sample sequenced in a study of early T cells in non-severe SARS-CoV-2 infection. A single record per CDR3 protein comes from TCRdb applying MiXCR to the 5' RACE reads. The sample yields fewer than 65,000 distinct CDR3 sequences, about a tenth seen once. Sequencing used whole blood. Source of these receptors: an adult who was a healthcare worker with PCR-confirmed SARS-CoV-2 infection or an uninfected control (not recorded which).

This clonotype has ten or more counts. The chain links TRBV7-3 to TRBJ2-5, with D possibly TRBD2 on 5 matching bases. Germline V CDR1 and CDR2: SGHTA, FQGTGA. The V end was cut by 0 bases, the J end by 5 bases, with 16 bases between. This CDR3 comprises 16 residues. As DNA, the CDR3 is TGTGCCAGCAGCTTAACTGGCGGGCGGGCCCCGGAGACCCAGTACTTC. It translates to CASSLTGGRAPETQYF.

CDR3 DNA sequence: TGTGCCAGCAGCTTAGGACAGCCTGGACAGCCCCAGCATTTT. The encoded protein is CASSLGQPGQPQHF. This chain joins TRBV13 and TRBJ1-5; D unclear. V gave up 0 bases and J gave up 7 bases, with 10 bases separating them. Germline CDR1 PRHDT, CDR2 FYEKMQ (reference sequence). CDR3 length equals 14 residues.

This clonotype turned up a few times. V is TRBV3-1 and J is TRBJ1-1, with D unresolved. V was pared by 5 bases and J by 1 base, with 14 bases between. The germline V gene encodes CDR1 LGHDT and CDR2 YNNKEL (reference sequence). The CDR3 has 15 residues. The CDR3 here is CASSSGRTPNTEAFF. CDR3 in DNA: TGTGCCAGCAGCTCAGGAAGGACGCCGAACACTGAAGCTTTCTTT. The complete variable domain, with remaining parts taken from reference TRBV3-1 and TRBJ1-1, reads DTAVSQTPKYLVTQMGNDKSIKCEQNLGHDTMYWYKQDSKKFLKIMFSYNNKELIINETVPNRFSPKSPDKAHLNLHINSLELGDSAVYFCASSSGRTPNTEAFFGQGTRLTVV.

By frequency in the sample, this clonotype is medium-sized (0.01 to 0.1%). V is TRBV7-2 and J is TRBJ2-3; 8 bases agree with TRBD2. Per germline, CDR1 SGHTA and CDR2 FQGNSA. This CDR3 has 14 residues. J lost 8 bases, V lost 5 bases, and 9 bases had no gene match. CDR3 sequence: CASSGAGVIGTQYF. Written as DNA, the CDR3 is TGTGCCAGCAGCGGAGCGGGGGTCATAGGTACGCAGTATTTT. Filled out from reference TRBV7-2 and TRBJ2-3, the complete variable domain reads GAGVSQSPSNKVTEKGKDVELRCDPISGHTALYWYRQSLGQGLEFLIYFQGNSAPDKSGLPSDRFSAERTGGSVSTLTIQRTQQEDSAVYLCASSGAGVIGTQYFGPGTRLTVL.

This clonotype showed up just a few times. This chain links TRBV3-1 with TRBJ2-5; possible D gene TRBD2, 7 bases. V was trimmed by 2 bases and J by 5 bases, leaving 18 bases between them. The CDR3 has 16 amino acids. Germline CDR1 LGHDT, CDR2 YNNKEL (reference sequence). The CDR3 reads CASSQNPLAGAETQYF. The CDR3 nucleotides are TGTGCCAGCAGCCAAAACCCCCTGGCGGGGGCGGAGACCCAGTACTTC.

This clonotype occurred a few times. The V call is TRBV7-3, the J call TRBJ2-6; D unclear. Trimming cost V 4 bases and J 0 bases, with 7 bases left between them. The germline CDR1 and CDR2 sequences are SGHTA and FQGTGA. The CDR3 length is 15 residues. The CDR3 DNA reads as TGTGCCAGCAGCTCCCAGTTCTCTGGGGCCAACGTCCTGACTTTC. This sequence encodes CASSSQFSGANVLTF.

This clonotype appeared a few times. V usage is TRBV5-1 and J usage is TRBJ1-4; D unclear. Germline CDR1 reads SGHRS; CDR2 reads YFSETQ. The V and J ends lost 0 bases and 5 bases respectively, with 11 bases between them. This CDR3 region has 15 residues. The CDR3 DNA follows: TGCGCCAGCAGCTTGGAACCGGGATCGAATGAAAAACTGTTTTTT. Protein sequence: CASSLEPGSNEKLFF. Based on the CDR3 plus reference TRBV5-1 and TRBJ1-4, the full variable domain is KAGVTQTPRYLIKTRGQQVTLSCSPISGHRSVSWYQQTPGQGLQFLFEYFSETQRNKGNFPGRFSGRQFSNSRSEMNVSTLELGDSALYLCASSLEPGSNEKLFFGSGTQLSVL.

The rearrangement joins TRBV7-9 to TRBJ2-2; a weak D match, TRBD2 (6 bases). Germline loops: CDR1 SEHNR, CDR2 FQNEAQ (reference sequence). The V and J ends lost 5 bases and 1 base respectively, with 11 bases between them. The CDR3 covers 15 residues. CDR3 sequence reads: CASSRASVNTGELFF. CDR3 nucleotide sequence: TGTGCCAGCAGCCGCGCTAGCGTGAACACCGGGGAGCTGTTTTTT.

The V and J genes are TRBV20-1 and TRBJ2-3; 7 bases line up with TRBD1. CDR3 length: 13 amino acids. Germline CDR1 reads DFQATT; CDR2 reads SNEGSKA (reference sequence). Trimming took 5 bases from V and 4 from J; bases not matched to a gene: 6. CDR3 sequence: CSALTGIADTQYF. The CDR3 DNA reads TGCAGTGCTCTGACAGGGATTGCAGATACGCAGTATTTT.